This TCR beta chain is from a study of CD8+ T cells in alopecia areata. Across the whole study: A 6-month period off drug followed tofacitinib, which lasted 6 to 18 months.

Sequencing templates came from extracted RNA that was reverse transcribed into cDNA. Repertoires were generated with immunoSEQ multiplex PCR, while TCRdb's copy carries only in-frame clones and drops some. The sample has about 160,000 clones; under 70% are singletons. J was trimmed by 13 bases and V by 0 bases; bases with no gene match: 7. CDR3 length: 13 amino acids. From germline, CDR1 is GTSNPN and CDR2 SVGIG (reference sequence). Regarding treatment: oral pan-JAK inhibitor, 5-10 mg twice daily. The V and J genes are TRBV30 and TRBJ2-4, with 9 positions matching TRBD2. The sample was CD4+ T cells sorted from blood, taken at week 4, from a patient treated with tofacitinib. This clonotype was sampled from a human donor with alopecia areata. The CDR3 sequence is CAWSVARGGVQYF. CDR3 coding DNA: TGTGCCTGGAGTGTTGCTCGCGGGGGGGTCCAGTACTTC.